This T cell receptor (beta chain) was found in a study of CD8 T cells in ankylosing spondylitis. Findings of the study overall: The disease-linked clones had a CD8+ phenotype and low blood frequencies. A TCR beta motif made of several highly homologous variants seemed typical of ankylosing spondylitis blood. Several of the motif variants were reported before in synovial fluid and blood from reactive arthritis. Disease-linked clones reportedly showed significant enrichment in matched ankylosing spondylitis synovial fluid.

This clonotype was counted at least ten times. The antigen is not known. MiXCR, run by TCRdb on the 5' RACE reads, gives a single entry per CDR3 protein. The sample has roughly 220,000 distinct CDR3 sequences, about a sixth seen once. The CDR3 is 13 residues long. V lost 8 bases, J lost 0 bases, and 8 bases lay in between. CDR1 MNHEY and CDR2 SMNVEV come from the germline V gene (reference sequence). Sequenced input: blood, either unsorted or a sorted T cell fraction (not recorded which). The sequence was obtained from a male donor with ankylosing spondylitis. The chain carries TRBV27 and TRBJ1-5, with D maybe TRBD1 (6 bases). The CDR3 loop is CASSRGSNQPQHF. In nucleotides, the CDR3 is TGTGCCAGCTCCAGGGGTAGCAATCAGCCCCAGCATTTT.